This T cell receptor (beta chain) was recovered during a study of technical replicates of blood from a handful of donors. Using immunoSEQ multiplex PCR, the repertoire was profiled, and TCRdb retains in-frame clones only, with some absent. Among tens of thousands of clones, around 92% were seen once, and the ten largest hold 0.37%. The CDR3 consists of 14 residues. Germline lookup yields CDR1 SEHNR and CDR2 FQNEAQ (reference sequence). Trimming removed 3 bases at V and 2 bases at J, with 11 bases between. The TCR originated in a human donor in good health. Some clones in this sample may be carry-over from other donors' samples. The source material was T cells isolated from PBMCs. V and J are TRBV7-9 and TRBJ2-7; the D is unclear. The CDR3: CASSFGSFAYEQYF. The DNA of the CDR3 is TGTGCCAGCAGCTTCGGGTCCTTTGCCTACGAGCAGTACTTC.